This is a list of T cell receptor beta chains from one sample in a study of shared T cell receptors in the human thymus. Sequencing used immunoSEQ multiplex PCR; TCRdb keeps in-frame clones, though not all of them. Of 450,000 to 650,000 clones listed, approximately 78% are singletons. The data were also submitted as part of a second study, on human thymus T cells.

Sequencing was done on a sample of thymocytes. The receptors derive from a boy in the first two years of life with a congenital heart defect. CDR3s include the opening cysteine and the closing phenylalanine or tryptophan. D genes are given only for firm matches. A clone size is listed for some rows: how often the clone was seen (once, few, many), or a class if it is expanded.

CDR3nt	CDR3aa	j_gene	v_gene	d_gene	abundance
TGTGCCAGCAGTTACATTAGCTCCTACAATGAGCAGTTCTTC	CASSYISSYNEQFF	TRBJ2-1	TRBV6-5	NA	NA
TGTGCCAGGGTCGGGGGATACAGCAATCAGCCCCAGCATTTT	CARVGGYSNQPQHF	TRBJ1-5	TRBV19	NA	NA
TGCGCCAGCAGCCAAGTTCCGCGGCGCGACACCGGGGAGCTGTTTTTT	CASSQVPRRDTGELFF	TRBJ2-2	TRBV4-3	NA	NA
TGTGCCAGCAGTGAAGCCGCCACAGGGCGAGGCTACACCTTC	CASSEAATGRGYTF	TRBJ1-2	TRBV6-1	NA	NA
TGCGCCAGCAGCCAAGCCCCGGGACTAGCGGGAGGGGGGTCCTACAATGAGCAGTTCTTC	CASSQAPGLAGGGSYNEQFF	TRBJ2-1	TRBV4-3	TRBD2	few
TGTGCCAGCTGGCGGGAGCGGGGATGCGTTCAAGAGACCCAGTACTTC	CASWRERGCVQETQYF	TRBJ2-5	TRBV5-4	TRBD2	NA
TGTGCCAGCAGCCCGCGGGCATGGGTTGATAACACTGAAGCTTTCTTT	CASSPRAWVDNTEAFF	TRBJ1-1	TRBV11-2	NA	NA
TGTGCCAGCAGCTTAAATATTAGCGGGAGGTACTCCTACGAGCAGTACTTC	CASSLNISGRYSYEQYF	TRBJ2-7	TRBV11-2	TRBD2	NA
TGTGCCAGCAGCTTAGATGGTGGCAGGGGGCGCGGGCAGCCCCAGCATTTT	CASSLDGGRGRGQPQHF	TRBJ1-5	TRBV7-2	TRBD1	NA
TGTGCCAGCTCACCGGCAGGTACAACGGCTGGAAACACCATATATTTT	CASSPAGTTAGNTIYF	TRBJ1-3	TRBV18	NA	NA
TGCAGCGGGCCTAGCGGGAGGTTTGTCAAAAACATTCAGTACTTC	CSGPSGRFVKNIQYF	TRBJ2-4	TRBV29-1	TRBD2	NA
TGCGCCAGCAGCGAACTAGCGGGAGACGTTTACGAGCAGTACTTC	CASSELAGDVYEQYF	TRBJ2-7	TRBV4-1	TRBD2	NA
TGTGCCTGGAGGATTGTAGGGGTGGAGACCCAGTACTTC	CAWRIVGVETQYF	TRBJ2-5	TRBV30	NA	NA
TGTGCCAGCAGCCCTGGGGCGGACTACTTCTCCTACGAGCAGTACTTC	CASSPGADYFSYEQYF	TRBJ2-7	TRBV7-2	NA	NA
TGTGCCAGCAGCCCATGGGGCGCCTCCCGGTCCGGGGAGCTGTTTTTT	CASSPWGASRSGELFF	TRBJ2-2	TRBV5-6	NA	few
TGCGCCAGCAGCCATTCCGGGACTAGCGGACCCACCTACGAGCAGTACTTC	CASSHSGTSGPTYEQYF	TRBJ2-7	TRBV4-1	TRBD2	NA
TGCGCCAGCAGCCAACGTCCGGGACTAGCGGGAGAGACCCAGTACTTC	CASSQRPGLAGETQYF	TRBJ2-5	TRBV4-1	TRBD2	NA
TGTGCCAGCAGCTTAGCGACACCGAACACTGAAGCTTTCTTT	CASSLATPNTEAFF	TRBJ1-1	TRBV7-8	NA	NA
TGTGCCATCAGTGGGCCCCCGAGGGTAGCGGGAGGCCTTGGGGAGCAGTACTTC	CAISGPPRVAGGLGEQYF	TRBJ2-7	TRBV10-3	TRBD2	few
TGTGCCAGCCACCCGGGACAGGGGGGACACGAGCAGTACTTC	CASHPGQGGHEQYF	TRBJ2-7	TRBV27	TRBD1	NA
TGTGCTAGTGGTTTGGCGTACATCCGTGGGCAGAACACTGAAGCTTTCTTT	CASGLAYIRGQNTEAFF	TRBJ1-1	TRBV12-5	NA	NA
TGTGCCAGCAGGGACAGGGGGCAAGGTTTACTAGCGGGAGTCAACACCGGGGAGCTGTTTTTT	CASRDRGQGLLAGVNTGELFF	TRBJ2-2	TRBV28	NA	NA
TGTGCCAGCAGCCCGGGACACCATGGCTACACCTTC	CASSPGHHGYTF	TRBJ1-2	TRBV5-4	NA	NA
TGTGCCAGCAGTTACGGGACAGTAGGCACAGATACGCAGTATTTT	CASSYGTVGTDTQYF	TRBJ2-3	TRBV6-6	TRBD1	NA
TGTGCCAGCAGTCCCTCCCCTGACGAGCGGGAGGGCCTTAGCTCCTACAATGAGCAGTTCTTC	CASSPSPDEREGLSSYNEQFF	TRBJ2-1	TRBV28	TRBD2	NA
TGTGCCAGCAGCCGACAGGCGCTGGCGAACACCGGGGAGCTGTTTTTT	CASSRQALANTGELFF	TRBJ2-2	TRBV4-2	NA	NA
TGTGCCAGCAGCCCGCGAGACAGGGACAACTACGGCTACACCTTC	CASSPRDRDNYGYTF	TRBJ1-2	TRBV11-2	TRBD1	NA
TGTGCCAGCAGCCAAGCGATCGGGGACATCTACGAGCAGTACTTC	CASSQAIGDIYEQYF	TRBJ2-7	TRBV4-2	NA	once
TGTGCCAGCAGCGCAGCGCTAGCGGGAGATCGCAATGAGCAGTTCTTC	CASSAALAGDRNEQFF	TRBJ2-1	TRBV11-3	TRBD2	NA
TGCGCCAGCAGCCAAGATGAGGCCGTCTCCTACGAGCAGTACTTC	CASSQDEAVSYEQYF	TRBJ2-7	TRBV4-1	NA	few
TGCAGCGTTGAGGGGCGACTTGGGGAGACCCAGTACTTC	CSVEGRLGETQYF	TRBJ2-5	TRBV29-1	NA	NA
TGTGCCCTCGTAACTTACAGCTCCGGGACAGGGTTCCCCTACGAGCAGTACTTC	CALVTYSSGTGFPYEQYF	TRBJ2-7	TRBV30	TRBD1	NA
TGCGCCAGCAGCCCCCTTCAACAAAAAATGAACACTGAAGCTTTCTTT	CASSPLQQKMNTEAFF	TRBJ1-1	TRBV5-1	NA	NA
TGTGCCAGCAGCTTGGCGGCAGGGGGCACTGAAGCTTTCTTT	CASSLAAGGTEAFF	TRBJ1-1	TRBV5-8	TRBD1	NA
TGTGCCAGCAGCTGGGGAGGTAACAGGGGAAAGCAGTACTTC	CASSWGGNRGKQYF	TRBJ2-7	TRBV5-4	NA	NA
TGTGCCAGCAGCCCTATTTTGCGGGACCATTACACCGGGGAGCTGTTTTTT	CASSPILRDHYTGELFF	TRBJ2-2	TRBV9	NA	NA
TGTGCCAGCAGCCAAGATCTGACACCACTAGCGGGAGGGCCGAATGAGCAGTTCTTC	CASSQDLTPLAGGPNEQFF	TRBJ2-1	TRBV14	TRBD2	NA
TGTGCCAGCAGCTTGAAGGGCAGGGTGAGGTACAATGAGCAGTTCTTC	CASSLKGRVRYNEQFF	TRBJ2-1	TRBV5-6	NA	NA
TGTGCCAGCAGGGCACGGGGGGCGAACCGCACAGATACGCAGTATTTT	CASRARGANRTDTQYF	TRBJ2-3	TRBV2	NA	NA
TGTGCCAGCAGTCCCTTCGGTTTCGGGGCGGGAACCGGGGAGCTGTTTTTT	CASSPFGFGAGTGELFF	TRBJ2-2	TRBV28	NA	NA
TGTGCCACCAGCAGATCCTTCTCTGCGACAGCTGGAAACACCATATATTTT	CATSRSFSATAGNTIYF	TRBJ1-3	TRBV15	NA	NA
TGTGCCAGCAAGGGCGGGAGATTATACAATGAGCAGTTCTTC	CASKGGRLYNEQFF	TRBJ2-1	TRBV6-5	TRBD2	NA
TGTGCCAGCAGTGAAGCGCATATTGGCGGGACAGCTTTAAACTATGGCTACACCTTC	CASSEAHIGGTALNYGYTF	TRBJ1-2	TRBV6-1	TRBD1	NA
TGTGCCAGCAGCGAAGGCACTAGCGGGAGTTGTGATACGCAGTATTTT	CASSEGTSGSCDTQYF	TRBJ2-3	TRBV14	TRBD2	once
TGTGCCAGTAGCGAGACAAACCCCTACGAGCAGTACTTC	CASSETNPYEQYF	TRBJ2-7	TRBV19	NA	NA
TGTGCCAGCAGGGCCCAGGGGAGGGCAGGGGGCTCTCGGGAGCAGTACTTC	CASRAQGRAGGSREQYF	TRBJ2-7	TRBV7-2	NA	NA
TGTGCCAGTAGTATTCGGGGGGAGCCCCAGCATTTT	CASSIRGEPQHF	TRBJ1-5	TRBV19	NA	NA
TGTGCCAGCAGCTTCGGAGGAAGTCAGCCCCAGCATTTT	CASSFGGSQPQHF	TRBJ1-5	TRBV7-9	NA	NA
TGTGCCAGCAGCTCCCGGGGGGCCGTGGAGACCCAGTACTTC	CASSSRGAVETQYF	TRBJ2-5	TRBV7-9	NA	NA
TGTGCCAGCAGCCAAGAACTAGCGGGCCTCCAAGAGACCCAGTACTTC	CASSQELAGLQETQYF	TRBJ2-5	TRBV14	TRBD2	NA